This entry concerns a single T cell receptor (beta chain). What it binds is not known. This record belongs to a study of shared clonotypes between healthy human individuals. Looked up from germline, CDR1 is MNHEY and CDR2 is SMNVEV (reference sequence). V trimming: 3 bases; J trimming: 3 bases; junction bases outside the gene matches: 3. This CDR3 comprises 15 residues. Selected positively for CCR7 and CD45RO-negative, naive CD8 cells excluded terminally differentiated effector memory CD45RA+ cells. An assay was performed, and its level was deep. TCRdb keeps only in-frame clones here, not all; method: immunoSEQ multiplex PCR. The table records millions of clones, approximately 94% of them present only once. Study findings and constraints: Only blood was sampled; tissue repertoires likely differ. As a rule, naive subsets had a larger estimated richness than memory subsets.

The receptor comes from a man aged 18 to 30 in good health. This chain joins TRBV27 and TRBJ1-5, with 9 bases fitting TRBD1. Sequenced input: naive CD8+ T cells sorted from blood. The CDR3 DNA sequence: TGTGCCAGCAGTTTGGGACAGGGTTTCAATCAGCCCCAGCATTTT. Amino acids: CASSLGQGFNQPQHF.